Sequencing of this T cell receptor (beta chain) was carried out in a study of cytomegalovirus exposure and HLA in healthy donors. Study background: Unique TCRs from HLA-typed donors, approximately 80 million of them, were held in an early data release.

As for this clone: The antigen is undetermined.

The PCR had 60 Vbeta and 13 Jbeta primers. The assay was immunoSEQ multiplex PCR, and TCRdb's table has in-frame clones only and misses some. Of around 110,000 clones listed, 65% to 85% are singletons. General observations from the study: Presence/absence analyses took donor sequencing depth as roughly uniform.

The sequenced sample consisted of PBMCs. The TCR sequence derives from a male donor in good health and CMV-seropositive.

The CDR3 DNA is TGTGCCAGCTCACCACCCGGGGAGACCCAGTACTTC. Translated, it gives CASSPPGETQYF. The V and J genes are TRBV18 and TRBJ2-5; D is undetermined. The V gene lost 0 bases and the J gene lost 5 bases, with 4 bases spanning the gap. From germline, CDR1 is KGHSH and CDR2 LQKENI. The CDR3 runs 12 residues. The complete variable domain, with remaining parts taken from reference TRBV18 and TRBJ2-5, reads NAGVMQNPRHLVRRRGQEARLRCSPMKGHSHVYWYRQLPEEGLKFMVYLQKENIIDESGMPKERFSAEFPKEGPSILRIQQVVRGDSAAYFCASSPPGETQYFGPGTRLLVL.